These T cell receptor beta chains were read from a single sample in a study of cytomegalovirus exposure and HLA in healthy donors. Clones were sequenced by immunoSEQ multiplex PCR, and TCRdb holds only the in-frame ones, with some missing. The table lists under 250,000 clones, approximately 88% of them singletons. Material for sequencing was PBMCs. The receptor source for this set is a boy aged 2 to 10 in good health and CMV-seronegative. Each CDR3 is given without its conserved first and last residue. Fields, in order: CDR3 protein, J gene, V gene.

SDNRGGYT,TRBJ1-2,TRBV29-1
AWRTSGGYEQY,TRBJ2-7,TRBV30
ASSPRDSNTGELF,TRBJ2-2,TRBV9
ASSVFDELSCEAF,TRBJ1-1,TRBV9
ASRKGYLQETQY,TRBJ2-5,TRBV5-4
ASSLVGTLQPQH,TRBJ1-5,TRBV11-2
ASSLLTGDEQF,TRBJ2-1,TRBV4-2
ASSLNQNQETQY,TRBJ2-5,TRBV11-1
ASSLVGTTSSYEQY,TRBJ2-7,TRBV7-2
ATSRGQEVDEAF,TRBJ1-1,TRBV15
ASSRQGDRVRDTQY,TRBJ2-3,TRBV9
ASSLATRGYT,TRBJ1-2,TRBV11-2
ASSPRVLNTEAF,TRBJ1-1,TRBV7-8
SEVGEEETQY,TRBJ2-5,TRBV29-1
ASSDGTGAWKDYGYT,TRBJ1-2,TRBV5-1
ASSYTLTDYEQY,TRBJ2-7,TRBV6-5
ASSPDRTETYEQY,TRBJ2-7,TRBV7-9